This T cell receptor beta chain stems from a study of T cells expressing NK-cell markers. Turning to the study itself: Repertoires of TCR beta were obtained from T cells sorted as CD3+CD56+NKG2C+, CD3+CD56+NKG2C- and CD3+CD56-NKG2C+.

From germline, CDR1 is SNHLY and CDR2 FYNNEI. This CDR3 is built from 15 residues. Study outcomes and limitations: Similarly, these clonotypes led the CD3+CD56-NKG2C+ fraction as well in a handful of donors.

From its re-call of the 5' RACE reads, TCRdb lists each CDR3 protein once, without DNA. Its clone listing holds roughly 180,000 distinct CDR3 sequences. With regard to this clonotype: Its antigen is not identified.

The V call is TRBV2, the J call TRBJ1-3. Sequencing was performed on blood T cells: a sorted CD56 or NKG2C T cell subset, CD4+ or CD8+ T cells, or bulk PBMC T cells (not recorded which). This TCR was sampled from a man aged 18 to 69 in good health. CDR3 in amino acids: CASSPSMGSGNTIYF.